This T cell receptor beta chain was captured in a study of low-dose radiotherapy and immunotherapy resistance in tumors. In the study overall: The study gave Cohort 2 1 Gy per fraction every two weeks, totaling 13 Gy over 26 weeks. A dose of 300 mg of oral aspirin was taken by patients daily for four cycles from cycle 1 day 1.

Germline V gives CDR1 SGHDN, CDR2 FVKESK. The CDR3 loop spans 13 amino acids. The V end lost 6 bases, the J end lost 2 bases, and 10 bases lay between the germline ends. Every donor was treated with nivolumab, ipilimumab, aspirin, low-dose cyclophosphamide and also low-dose radiotherapy. Patients who could take part had advanced solid tumors with no tumor-infiltrating lymphocytes. TRAV- and TRBV-specific primers primed first-strand cDNA, covering alpha and beta chains. TCRs underwent roughly 20 PCR cycles of amplification with a constant-region primer and V-primer adapter. MiXCR, applied by TCRdb to the reads, yields one record per CDR3 protein. Of 18,000 or so distinct CDR3 sequences listed, around 74% are singletons.

The rearrangement joins TRBV14 to TRBJ1-2; maybe TRBD1 (6 bases). This receptor was identified in a human donor with advanced metastatic prostate, ovarian, gallbladder or colorectal cancer (not recorded which). This table probably holds off-target reads from a library built for another chain. CDR3 sequence reads: CASSQGMNYGYTF. CDR3 bases: TGTGCCAGCAGTCAGGGGATGAACTATGGCTACACCTTC.